This passage covers 22 T cell receptor beta chains from one sample sequenced in a study of blood T cell repertoires in COVID-19. TCRdb's table, derived via immunoSEQ multiplex PCR, lists solely in-frame clones and lacks some. The data contain approximately 94,000 clones, 84% of them seen just once; the ten biggest clones take up about 24%. The sequencing sample was made of peripheral blood. These receptors were obtained from a human donor in a cohort sampled during active COVID-19.

The chain is built from TRBV11-2 and TRBJ1-1; weak D call: TRBD1 (5 bases). The CDR3 extends over 15 amino acids. V was trimmed by 1 base and J by 4 bases, leaving 13 bases between them. Germline V gives CDR1 SGHAT, CDR2 FQNNGV. As DNA, the CDR3 is TGTGCCAGCAGCTTAGGGCAGGGAGGCGGCACTGAAGCTTTCTTT. Translated, it gives CASSLGQGGGTEAFF.

The chain employs TRBV5-1 and TRBJ1-4; TRBD1 is a possible D gene (6 bases). V was cut by 0 bases and J by 6 bases, with 9 bases left in between. The CDR3 spans 14 residues. Per the germline V gene, CDR1 is SGHRS and CDR2 is YFSETQ. CDR3 nucleotide sequence: TGCGCCAGCAGCTTGGGCAGGGGTGATGAAAAACTGTTTTTT. Protein product: CASSLGRGDEKLFF.

The chain employs TRBV11-2 and TRBJ2-1; possible D gene TRBD2, 5 bases. V shed 6 bases and J shed 0 bases, with 12 bases lying between them. The CDR3 runs 15 residues. CDR1 is SGHAT, CDR2 FQNNGV, per germline. The CDR3 DNA reads as TGTGCCAGCAGTTTGCGGGTATCCTCCTACAATGAGCAGTTCTTC. Translating it yields CASSLRVSSYNEQFF.

This sequence joins TRBV9 and TRBJ1-1; TRBD1 matches at 8 bases. This CDR3 is built from 14 residues. The germline V gene encodes CDR1 SGDLS and CDR2 YYNGEE. The V gene end was trimmed by 0 bases and the J gene end by 4 bases; junction bases not matched to a gene: 2. In DNA, the CDR3 is TGTGCCAGCAGCGTAGTTACAGGGGGCACTGAAGCTTTCTTT. Its translation is CASSVVTGGTEAFF.

CDR3 sequence reads: CASSPRASGTYNEQFF. Here the CDR3 DNA reads TGTGCCAGCAGTCCCCGTGCCAGCGGAACCTACAATGAGCAGTTCTTC. The V and J genes are TRBV6-6 and TRBJ2-1; TRBD2 is a possible D gene (5 bases). Germline lookup yields CDR1 MNHNY and CDR2 SVGAGI (reference sequence). Trimming removed 5 bases at V and 2 bases at J, with 16 bases between. The CDR3 length is 16 residues.

The rearrangement links TRBV19 to TRBJ1-4; 7 nucleotides align to TRBD1. There are 18 residues in the CDR3. Per the germline V gene, CDR1 is LNHDA and CDR2 is SQIVND (reference sequence). The V gene end was trimmed by 5 bases and the J gene end by 0 bases; junction bases not matched to a gene: 12. CDR3 loop: CASSPGSGQVATNEKLFF. The CDR3 region has the DNA TGTGCCAGTAGTCCGGGATCTGGACAGGTCGCAACTAATGAAAAACTGTTTTTT.

The chain is built from TRBV7-9 and TRBJ1-4; 7 nucleotides align to TRBD1. J was trimmed by 6 bases and V by 5 bases; bases with no gene match: 9. This CDR3 is 15 amino acids long. Per germline, CDR1 SEHNR and CDR2 FQNEAQ (reference sequence). Here the CDR3 reads CASSRRTGRDEKLFF. The CDR3 DNA sequence: TGTGCCAGCAGCCGGAGGACAGGAAGGGATGAAAAACTGTTTTTT.

For the CDR3, the DNA is TGTGCCAGCAGCATAGGGGCGAACACTGAAGCTTTCTTT. Protein product: CASSIGANTEAFF. The rearrangement joins TRBV7-8 to TRBJ1-1; TRBD1 might be the D (5 bases). Germline V CDR1 and CDR2: SGHVS, FQNEAQ. Trimming took 5 bases from V and 1 from J, leaving 8 bases between them. The CDR3 runs 13 residues.

The genes are TRBV7-2 and TRBJ2-7, with TRBD2 matching 11 bases. The CDR3 has 15 amino acids. The germline V gene has CDR1 SGHTA and CDR2 FQGNSA. Trimming removed 4 bases from V and 3 bases from J; junction bases left unmatched: 5. This CDR3 is CASSSATSGVYEQYF. For the CDR3, the DNA is TGTGCCAGCAGCTCGGCGACTAGCGGGGTCTACGAGCAGTACTTC.

The chain couples TRBV6-4 to TRBJ2-3; 9 bases map to TRBD1. Unmatched junction bases numbered 2, after V lost 2 bases and J lost 5 bases. The germline V gene has CDR1 MRHNA and CDR2 SNTAGT. The CDR3 loop spans 14 amino acids. CDR3 in DNA: TGTGCCAGCAGTGACCGACAGGGGGTAGATACGCAGTATTTT. As protein: CASSDRQGVDTQYF.

J is TRBJ2-2 and V is TRBV14; D is unclear. This CDR3 has 15 amino acids. V was trimmed by 0 bases and J by 7 bases, leaving 12 bases between them. Germline V gives CDR1 SGHDN, CDR2 FVKESK. The CDR3 here is CASSQEGSRGGELFF. CDR3 nucleotide sequence: TGTGCCAGCAGCCAAGAGGGTTCTCGCGGCGGGGAGCTGTTTTTT.

The gene calls are TRBV6-5 and TRBJ1-6; no firm D call. V shed 2 bases and J shed 9 bases, with 8 bases lying between them. The CDR3 is 13 residues long. CDR1 and CDR2 (germline): MNHEY, SVGAGI. The CDR3 DNA reads TGTGCCAGCAGTTACCCCGAGGGTTCACCCCTCCACTTT. Translating it yields CASSYPEGSPLHF.

This clone occurred a few times. This sequence joins TRBV3-1 (or the pseudogene TRBV3-2) and TRBJ2-7; possibly TRBD2 for D (5 bases). Germline CDR1 LGHDT, CDR2 YNNKEL (reference sequence). V lost 0 bases, J lost 4 bases, and 16 bases lay in between. This CDR3 has 16 residues. The CDR3 loop is CASSQEARELRYEQYF. The CDR3 nucleotides are TGTGCCAGCAGCCAAGAGGCCCGGGAACTTAGGTACGAGCAGTACTTC.

This chain links TRBV6-1 with TRBJ1-5, with D perhaps TRBD1 (5 bases). The germline V and J ends were trimmed by 2 bases and 6 bases, with 14 bases remaining between them. Germline CDR1 is MNHNS and CDR2 is SASEGT. This CDR3 region has 15 residues. DNA for the CDR3: TGTGCCAGCAGTGAATATCTGCAGGGTCCTCAGCCCCAGCATTTT. Residues: CASSEYLQGPQPQHF.

The chain carries TRBV28 and TRBJ2-5; D not resolved. The germline CDR1 and CDR2 sequences are MDHEN and SYDVKM. V lost 6 bases and J lost 1, with 21 bases in between. The CDR3 is 17 amino acids. The chain's CDR3 is CASRSVMVRRSQETQYF. CDR3 nucleotide sequence: TGTGCCAGCAGGTCCGTGATGGTGCGGCGGAGCCAAGAGACCCAGTACTTC.

The chain uses TRBV6-5 and TRBJ1-2; a possible D gene is TRBD1 (5 bases). The CDR3 runs 13 residues. The germline gives CDR1 MNHEY, CDR2 SVGAGI. With 6 bases removed from V and 4 bases from J, the gap between germline ends came to 12 bases. The DNA of the CDR3 is TGTGCCAGCAGGGGAGGCGGGGCCTATGGCTACACCTTC. Protein sequence: CASRGGGAYGYTF.

Comments on this clone: The junction and the germline gene differ at one end; a read error may be behind it. This chain uses TRBV28 with TRBJ1-6, with 9 bases aligning to TRBD1. This CDR3 is built from 11 residues. In germline, CDR1 is MDHEN, CDR2 SYDVKM. In DNA, the CDR3 is TGTGCCAGCAGTTCGACCGGGACAGGGTTTTTT. It is translated as CASSSTGTGFF.

This chain joins TRBV29-1 and TRBJ2-1, with 9 positions matching TRBD1. With 4 bases clipped from V and 6 bases from J, the junction kept 4 bases outside the gene matches. This CDR3 is 13 amino acids long. Germline V lookup: CDR1 SQVTM, CDR2 ANQGSEA. The CDR3 bases are TGCAGCGTTGTAAAGACAGGGGGCAATGAGCAGTTCTTC. This sequence encodes CSVVKTGGNEQFF.

J is TRBJ2-5 and V is TRBV7-2, with 7 bases lining up with TRBD1. CDR1 is SGHTA and CDR2 is FQGNSA in the germline V gene. There are 15 residues in the CDR3. J lost 2 bases, V lost 2 bases, and 5 bases had no gene match. In DNA form, the CDR3 reads TGTGCCAGCAGCTTAAATCAGGGGGTACAAGAGACCCAGTACTTC. Protein sequence: CASSLNQGVQETQYF.

The rearrangement joins TRBV28 to TRBJ2-7, with 8 bases aligning to TRBD2. CDR3 length equals 15 residues. Trimming cost V 5 bases and J 0 bases; bases outside gene matches: 6. Germline V gene lookup returns CDR1 MDHEN and CDR2 SYDVKM. CDR3 in DNA: TGTGCCAGCAGTCTACTAGCGGCTTACTCCTACGAGCAGTACTTC. It encodes CASSLLAAYSYEQYF.

The chain joins TRBV28 to TRBJ2-5; D possibly corresponds to TRBD2 (6 bases). The CDR3 extends over 15 amino acids. Germline V gives CDR1 MDHEN, CDR2 SYDVKM. V gave up 5 bases and J gave up 5 bases, with 18 bases separating them. This chain's CDR3 is CASSPQRSRGETQYF. The CDR3 bases are TGTGCCAGCAGTCCACAGCGGAGCCGGGGGGAGACCCAGTACTTC.

The rearrangement uses TRBV11-2 and TRBJ1-2, with D maybe TRBD1 (5 bases). V lost 1 base and J lost 5, with 11 bases in between. In germline, CDR1 is SGHAT, CDR2 FQNNGV. This CDR3 comprises 14 residues. The CDR3 loop reads CASSLGGRVYGYTF. CDR3 nucleotides: TGTGCCAGCAGCTTAGGGGGCAGGGTTTATGGCTACACCTTC.